These T cell receptor beta chains were read from a single sample in a study of blood T cell repertoires in COVID-19. Sequenced by immunoSEQ multiplex PCR; TCRdb stores in-frame clones only, minus some. The repertoire holds about 140,000 clones, with around 80% as singletons. The specimen sequenced was peripheral blood. The origin of the receptors is an elderly woman with active or convalescent COVID-19. Each CDR3 is given with its conserved first and last residue. D genes are given only for firm matches. Clone size appears in some rows only: once, few, many, or a class for an expanded clone.

D gene,V gene,J gene,clone size,CDR3 protein,CDR3 DNA
.,TRBV5-8,TRBJ1-1,.,CASSRGGYRRLDTEAFF,TGTGCCAGCAGCCGGGGAGGGTATAGGCGCTTGGACACTGAAGCTTTCTTT
TRBD1,TRBV28,TRBJ1-2,.,CASSMDRVKGYTF,TGTGCCAGCAGTATGGACAGGGTGAAGGGCTACACCTTC
TRBD1,TRBV6-5,TRBJ1-1,.,CAAWGQGTLRTEAFF,TGTGCCGCGTGGGGACAGGGGACTTTAAGGACTGAAGCTTTCTTT
.,TRBV18,TRBJ2-5,.,CASSRGTTAGLSAETQYF,TGTGCCAGCTCACGAGGAACCACGGCGGGGCTCAGCGCGGAGACCCAGTACTTC
.,TRBV11-2,TRBJ2-7,.,CASSLPGLPGYEQYF,TGTGCCAGCAGCTTACCGGGACTCCCAGGATACGAGCAGTACTTC
TRBD2,TRBV2,TRBJ2-1,.,CASRLAGGPGEQFF,TGTGCCAGCAGGCTAGCGGGGGGGCCGGGTGAGCAGTTCTTC
TRBD2,TRBV5-1,TRBJ2-1,.,CASSLSSGASYNEQFF,TGCGCCAGCAGCTTGTCTAGCGGGGCCTCCTACAATGAGCAGTTCTTC
.,TRBV19,TRBJ2-5,.,CASSRDTQYQETQYF,TGTGCCAGTAGTAGGGACACTCAGTACCAAGAGACCCAGTACTTC
TRBD2,TRBV18,TRBJ2-1,.,CASSPEGGVDEQFF,TGTGCCAGCTCCCCGGAGGGAGGGGTTGATGAGCAGTTCTTC
TRBD2,TRBV5-5,TRBJ2-1,.,CASSLWERGGRNEQFF,TGTGCCAGCAGCCTTTGGGAGCGGGGGGGCCGCAATGAGCAGTTCTTC
.,TRBV19,TRBJ1-2,once,CASSIGPGARGYTF,TGTGCCAGTAGTATCGGCCCAGGGGCGCGCGGCTACACCTTC
.,TRBV1,TRBJ1-4,.,CTSTPSGGNEKLFF,TGCACCAGCACCCCGTCCGGGGGTAATGAAAAACTGTTTTTT
.,TRBV19,TRBJ1-4,.,CASSMAFNEKLFF,TGTGCCAGTAGTATGGCCTTTAATGAAAAACTGTTTTTT
TRBD1,TRBV19,TRBJ1-2,.,CASSRTGSFSGYTF,TGTGCCAGTAGCCGGACAGGGTCATTCTCTGGCTACACCTTC
.,TRBV18,TRBJ2-7,.,CASSPPPGDYEQYF,TGTGCCAGCTCACCACCCCCCGGGGACTACGAGCAGTACTTC
TRBD2,TRBV4-1,TRBJ2-5,.,CASSTRTSGALQETQYF,TGCGCCAGCAGCACCCGGACTAGCGGGGCGCTACAAGAGACCCAGTACTTC
.,TRBV7-8,TRBJ1-6,.,CASSLEKTANSPLHF,TGTGCCAGCAGCTTAGAGAAGACAGCTAATTCACCCCTCCACTTT
.,TRBV7-2,TRBJ1-5,few,CASSSHAGENQPQHF,TGTGCCAGCAGCTCGCATGCAGGGGAGAATCAGCCCCAGCATTTT
.,TRBV19,TRBJ2-2,.,CASSISTGELFF,TGTGCCAGTAGTATCTCCACCGGGGAGCTGTTTTTT
TRBD1,TRBV6-1,TRBJ1-1,.,CASSEASRDRGVLTEAFF,TGTGCCAGCAGTGAAGCTTCCCGGGACAGGGGCGTTTTGACTGAAGCTTTCTTT
.,TRBV4-2,TRBJ1-4,.,CASSQVRGAEEKLFF,TGTGCCAGCAGCCAAGTCAGGGGCGCCGAGGAAAAACTGTTTTTT
.,TRBV7-2,TRBJ2-1,.,CASSLEGRGYNEQFF,TGTGCCAGCAGCTTGGAGGGCCGAGGGTACAATGAGCAGTTCTTC
.,TRBV3-1/TRBV3-2,TRBJ1-5,.,CASSQRLGLQNGNQPQHF,TGTGCCAGCAGCCAAAGGTTAGGACTCCAGAATGGCAATCAGCCCCAGCATTTT
.,TRBV27,TRBJ2-2,.,CARASETNTGELFF,TGTGCCAGGGCTAGCGAGACGAACACCGGGGAGCTGTTTTTT
.,TRBV6-2/TRBV6-3,TRBJ2-3,.,CASSSRIRPPTDTQYF,TGTGCCAGCAGTAGCCGAATACGTCCCCCGACAGATACGCAGTATTTT
.,TRBV6-5,TRBJ1-5,.,CASSSRGYSNQPQHF,TGTGCCAGCAGTTCTAGGGGGTATAGCAATCAGCCCCAGCATTTT
.,TRBV2,TRBJ1-4,.,CASSELHGEKLFF,TGTGCCAGCAGTGAATTACATGGTGAAAAACTGTTTTTT
.,TRBV4-1,TRBJ1-5,few,CASSHPGLNQPQHF,TGCGCCAGCAGCCACCCCGGTTTGAACCAGCCCCAGCATTTT
TRBD2,TRBV6-4,TRBJ2-3,many,CASSLLAGSTDTQYF,TGTGCCAGCAGCCTACTAGCGGGGTCCACAGATACGCAGTATTTT
.,TRBV5-1,TRBJ1-1,.,CASSTPQGNTEAFF,TGCGCCAGCAGCACGCCCCAGGGGAACACTGAAGCTTTCTTT
.,TRBV11-2,TRBJ2-2,.,CASSPMSGELFF,TGTGCCAGCAGCCCCATGAGTGGGGAGCTGTTTTTT
.,TRBV7-9,TRBJ1-5,.,CASSLEGRFNQPQHF,TGTGCCAGCAGCTTAGAGGGGCGATTCAATCAGCCCCAGCATTTT
.,TRBV6-6,TRBJ1-4,.,CASSLPVQVSPGEKLFF,TGTGCCAGCAGTCTTCCGGTTCAGGTCTCCCCTGGGGAAAAACTGTTTTTT
TRBD2,TRBV4-3,TRBJ2-7,.,CASSQGLAGGSYEQYF,TGCGCCAGCAGCCAAGGGCTCGCGGGGGGCTCCTACGAGCAGTACTTC
.,TRBV7-9,TRBJ1-5,.,CASSLFPGNQPQHF,TGTGCCAGCAGCTTATTCCCGGGCAATCAGCCCCAGCATTTT
TRBD1,TRBV9,TRBJ1-4,once,CASSAGTGGEPNEKLFF,TGTGCCAGCAGCGCCGGGACAGGGGGCGAGCCGAATGAAAAACTGTTTTTT
.,TRBV4-1,TRBJ1-1,.,CASSQDYRNTEAFF,TGCGCCAGCAGCCAAGATTATCGGAACACTGAAGCTTTCTTT
TRBD2,TRBV6-6,TRBJ2-7,once,CASRGSGGPTYEQYF,TGTGCCAGCAGGGGGAGCGGGGGACCCACTTACGAGCAGTACTTC
.,TRBV2,TRBJ1-1,.,CASSELGRGTEAFF,TGTGCCAGCAGTGAACTCGGGAGGGGCACTGAAGCTTTCTTT
TRBD1,TRBV19,TRBJ1-1,.,CASRNTGTGGTEAFF,TGTGCCAGTAGAAACACCGGGACAGGGGGCACTGAAGCTTTCTTT
TRBD1,TRBV7-8,TRBJ1-5,.,CASSPQTGDQPQHF,TGTGCCAGCAGCCCACAGACAGGGGATCAGCCCCAGCATTTT
.,TRBV19,TRBJ2-5,.,CASSLEESQYF,TGTGCCAGTAGTCTGGAGGAGTCCCAGTACTTC
.,TRBV3-1/TRBV3-2,TRBJ1-4,.,CASSPGRAATNEKLFF,TGTGCCAGCAGCCCTGGCAGGGCCGCAACTAATGAAAAACTGTTTTTT
TRBD1,TRBV11-3,TRBJ2-1,.,CASSQQTGDNEQFF,TGTGCCAGCAGCCAACAGACAGGGGACAATGAGCAGTTCTTC
TRBD2,TRBV7-8,TRBJ2-2,once,CASSSTRTSGSSNTGELFF,TGTGCCAGCAGCTCGACACGGACTAGCGGGAGTTCGAACACCGGGGAGCTGTTTTTT
.,TRBV21-1,TRBJ2-5,.,CASSQKEQRAETQYF,TGTGCCAGCAGCCAGAAGGAACAGAGGGCAGAGACCCAGTACTTC
.,TRBV2,TRBJ1-3,.,CASKLRVSGNTIYF,TGTGCCAGCAAACTCAGGGTATCGGGAAACACCATATATTTT
.,TRBV21-1,TRBJ1-2,once,CASSKVRGQALHGYTF,TGTGCCAGCAGCAAAGTACGCGGACAGGCCCTACATGGCTACACCTTC
TRBD1,TRBV5-6,TRBJ2-5,.,CASSPGQRQETQYF,TGTGCCAGCAGCCCGGGACAGAGACAAGAGACCCAGTACTTC
.,TRBV7-2,TRBJ2-1,.,CASSLVGVGRDNEQFF,TGTGCCAGCAGCTTAGTCGGCGTAGGGCGGGACAATGAGCAGTTCTTC
TRBD2,TRBV9,TRBJ2-5,.,CASSVDLAGVFETQYF,TGTGCCAGCAGCGTAGATCTAGCGGGGGTATTTGAGACCCAGTACTTC